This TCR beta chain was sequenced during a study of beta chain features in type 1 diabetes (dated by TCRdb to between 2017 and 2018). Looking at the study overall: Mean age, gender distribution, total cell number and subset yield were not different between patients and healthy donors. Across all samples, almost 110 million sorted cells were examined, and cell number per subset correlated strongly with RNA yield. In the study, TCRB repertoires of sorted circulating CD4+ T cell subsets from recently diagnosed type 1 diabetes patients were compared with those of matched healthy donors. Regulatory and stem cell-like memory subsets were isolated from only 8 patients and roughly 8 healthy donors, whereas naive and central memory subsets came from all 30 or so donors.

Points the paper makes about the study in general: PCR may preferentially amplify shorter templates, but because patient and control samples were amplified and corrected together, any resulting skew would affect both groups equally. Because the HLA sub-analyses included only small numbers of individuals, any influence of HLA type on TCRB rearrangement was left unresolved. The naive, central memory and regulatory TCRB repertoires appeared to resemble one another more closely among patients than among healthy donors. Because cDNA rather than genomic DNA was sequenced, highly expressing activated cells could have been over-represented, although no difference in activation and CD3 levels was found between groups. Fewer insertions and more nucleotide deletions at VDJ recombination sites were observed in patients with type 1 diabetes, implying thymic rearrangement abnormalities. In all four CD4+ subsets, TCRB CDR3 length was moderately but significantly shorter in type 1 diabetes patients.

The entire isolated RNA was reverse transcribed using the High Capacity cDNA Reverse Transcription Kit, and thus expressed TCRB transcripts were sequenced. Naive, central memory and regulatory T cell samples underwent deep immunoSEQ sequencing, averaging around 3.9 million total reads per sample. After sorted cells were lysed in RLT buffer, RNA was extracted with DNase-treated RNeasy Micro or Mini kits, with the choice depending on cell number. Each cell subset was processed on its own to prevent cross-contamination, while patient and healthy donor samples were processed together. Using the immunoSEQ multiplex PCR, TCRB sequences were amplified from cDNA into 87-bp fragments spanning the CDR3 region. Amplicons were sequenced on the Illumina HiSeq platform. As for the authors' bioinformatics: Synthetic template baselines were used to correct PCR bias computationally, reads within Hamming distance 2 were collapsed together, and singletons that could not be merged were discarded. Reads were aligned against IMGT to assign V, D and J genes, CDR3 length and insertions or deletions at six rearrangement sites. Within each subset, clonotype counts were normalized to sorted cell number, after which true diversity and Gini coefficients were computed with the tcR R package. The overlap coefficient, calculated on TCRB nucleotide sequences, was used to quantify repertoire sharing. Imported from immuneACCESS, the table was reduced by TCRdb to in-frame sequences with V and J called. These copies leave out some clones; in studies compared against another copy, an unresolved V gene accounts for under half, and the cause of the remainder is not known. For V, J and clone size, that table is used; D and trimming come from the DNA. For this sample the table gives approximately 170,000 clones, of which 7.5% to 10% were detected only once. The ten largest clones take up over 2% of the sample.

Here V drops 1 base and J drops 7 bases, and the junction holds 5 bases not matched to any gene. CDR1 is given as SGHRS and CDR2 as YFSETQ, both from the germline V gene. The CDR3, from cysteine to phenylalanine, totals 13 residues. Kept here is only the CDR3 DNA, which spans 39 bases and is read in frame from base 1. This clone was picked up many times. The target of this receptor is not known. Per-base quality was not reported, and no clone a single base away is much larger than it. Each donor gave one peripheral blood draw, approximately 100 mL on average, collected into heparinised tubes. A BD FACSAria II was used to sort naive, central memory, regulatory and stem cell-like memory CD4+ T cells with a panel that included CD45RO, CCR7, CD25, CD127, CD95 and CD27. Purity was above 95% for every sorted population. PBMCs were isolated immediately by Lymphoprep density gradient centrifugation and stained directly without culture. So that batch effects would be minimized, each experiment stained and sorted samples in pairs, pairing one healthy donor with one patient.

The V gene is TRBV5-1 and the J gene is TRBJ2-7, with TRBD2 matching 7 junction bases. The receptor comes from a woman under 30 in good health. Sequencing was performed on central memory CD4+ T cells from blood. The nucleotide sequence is TGCGCCAGCAGCTTGAGGGCCGGGGGGGAGCAGTACTTC. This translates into CASSLRAGGEQYF.